Each of the 31 T cell receptor beta chains below was sequenced from the same sample in a study of T-cell reconstitution after alpha-beta-depleted transplantation in children. Preparation of the TCRbeta library was carried out with unique molecular identifiers. TCRdb recomputed calls from the PCR reads with MiXCR, one row per CDR3 protein. The sample holds almost 400,000 distinct CDR3 sequences; 20% are singletons and the top ten take 3.8%. The sample here was PBMCs from the stem cell graft donor, taken from the stem cell graft. These receptors all come from a human donor who donated a stem cell graft to a child with acute myeloid leukemia.

Many counts were recorded for this clonotype. The chain is built from TRBV19 and TRBJ2-3, with D hard to call. The CDR3 is 14 residues long. V was clipped by 7 bases and J by 0 bases, with 11 bases between them. Per the germline V gene, CDR1 is LNHDA and CDR2 is SQIVND (reference sequence). CDR3 residues: CASKVGPSTDTQYF. The CDR3 nucleotides are TGTGCCAGTAAGGTAGGACCCAGCACAGATACGCAGTATTTT.

This clonotype was counted at least ten times. V usage is TRBV29-1 and J usage is TRBJ2-7, with 7 bases identical to TRBD1. There are 13 residues in the CDR3. Germline V lookup: CDR1 SQVTM, CDR2 ANQGSEA. After removal of 2 bases from V and 3 bases from J, the junction contained 4 bases not matched to a gene. The CDR3 sequence: CSVEQGQDYEQYF. CDR3 bases: TGCAGCGTTGAACAAGGACAGGACTACGAGCAGTACTTC.

This clonotype has ten or more counts. The chain has TRBV20-1 and TRBJ2-3; TRBD2 agrees at 8 bases. The CDR3 runs to 14 residues. Germline trimming cut 3 bases from V and 5 bases from J; bases unmatched to any gene: 7. Germline-derived CDR1 and CDR2 are DFQATT and SNEGSKA (reference sequence). CDR3 amino acids: CSASPSGLIDTQYF. The CDR3 DNA reads as TGCAGTGCTAGCCCTAGCGGGTTAATAGATACGCAGTATTTT.

The table lists this clonotype with many counts. The chain has TRBV29-1 and TRBJ2-3; possibly TRBD1 for D (6 bases). The CDR3 length is 13 residues. Looked up from germline, CDR1 is SQVTM and CDR2 is ANQGSEA. V dropped 3 bases and J dropped 5 bases, with 12 bases sitting between them. CDR3 protein: CSVDLQGQDTQYF. The CDR3 DNA sequence: TGCAGCGTTGATCTACAGGGACAAGATACGCAGTATTTT.

This clonotype was picked up many times. This chain uses TRBV27 with TRBJ2-7; the match to TRBD1 covers 7 bases. The V and J ends lost 3 bases and 2 bases, in that order; junction bases with no gene match: 1. Looked up from germline, CDR1 is MNHEY and CDR2 is SMNVEV (reference sequence). CDR3 length: 13 residues. The CDR3 loop reads CASSFQGAYEQYF. The CDR3, as DNA: TGTGCCAGCAGTTTCCAGGGGGCCTACGAGCAGTACTTC.

The sample holds a few counts of this clonotype. The chain is built from TRBV5-4 and TRBJ2-1; D is unclear. V was cut by 2 bases and J by 7 bases, with 7 bases left in between. CDR3 size: 12 residues. Germline CDR1 is SGHNT and CDR2 is YYREEE (reference sequence). The CDR3 DNA is TGTGCCAGCAGCTTTTACGCTAATGAGCAGTTCTTC. This encodes CASSFYANEQFF.

Written as DNA, the CDR3 is TGTGCCAGCACCAGTACCGGACACCCTCGATACACCGGGGAGCTGTTTTTT. It yields the protein CASTSTGHPRYTGELFF. The V and J genes are TRBV28 and TRBJ2-2; perhaps TRBD1 as D (5 bases). Trimming removed 7 bases from V and 3 bases from J, with 21 bases in between. Germline V gene sequence: CDR1 MDHEN, CDR2 SYDVKM. The CDR3 loop spans 17 amino acids.

V usage is TRBV5-3 and J usage is TRBJ2-1, with D perhaps TRBD2 (6 bases). TRBV5-3 is filed as an ORF, its function uncertain. V was shortened by 8 bases and J by 0 bases, with 27 bases between the two germline ends. The CDR3 covers 19 residues. CDR3 region: CARSARDFCYFSSYNEQFF. CDR3 bases: TGTGCCAGGAGCGCCCGGGACTTCTGCTACTTCAGCTCCTACAATGAGCAGTTCTTC.

This clonotype was seen a handful of times. CDR3 in amino acids: CASSLRTGGHEQYF. The CDR3 DNA reads TGTGCCAGCAGTTTACGGACAGGGGGCCACGAGCAGTACTTC. The rearrangement joins TRBV12-3 or TRBV12-4 to TRBJ2-7, with 11 bases lining up with TRBD1. The ends lost 2 bases at V and 5 bases at J; junction bases unmatched: 2. The CDR3 is made up of 14 amino acids.

In its sample, this clonotype was seen many times. The chain carries TRBV24-1 and TRBJ2-2, with D possibly being TRBD1 (6 bases). This CDR3 region has 16 residues. Per the germline V gene, CDR1 is KGHDR and CDR2 is SFDVKD. The ends were cut back, 2 bases at V and 2 bases at J, with 11 bases in the middle. CDR3 nucleotide sequence: TGTGCCACCAGTGATTCCGGGACATACAACACCGGGGAGCTGTTTTTT. Its translation is CATSDSGTYNTGELFF.

This clonotype was observed a single time. The J gene is TRBJ2-3, the V gene TRBV7-8; 10 nucleotides align to TRBD2. The CDR3 totals 16 residues. The J segment lost 4 bases and the V segment lost 1 base, leaving 5 bases of the junction unmatched. Germline lookup yields CDR1 SGHVS and CDR2 FQNEAQ. In DNA, the CDR3 is TGTGCCAGCAGCTTAGTAGCGGGGGGCAGGGCAGATACGCAGTATTTT. Residues: CASSLVAGGRADTQYF. Full variable domain (missing parts from reference TRBV7-8 and TRBJ2-3): GAGVSQSPRYKVAKRGQDVALRCDPISGHVSLFWYQQALGQGPEFLTYFQNEAQLDKSGLPSDRFFAERPEGSVSTLKIQRTQQEDSAVYLCASSLVAGGRADTQYFGPGTRLTVL.

This clonotype was observed a few times. The chain uses TRBV29-1 and TRBJ2-5; D is undetermined. CDR1 and CDR2 from the germline V gene are SQVTM and ANQGSEA. Deletions cut 1 base from V and 4 bases from J, with 7 bases between. The CDR3 sequence is 12 residues long. CDR3 DNA: TGCAGCGTTGAAGGGGTAGGAGAGACCCAGTACTTC. Protein sequence: CSVEGVGETQYF.

Ten or more counts support this clonotype. This sequence joins TRBV2 and TRBJ2-1; 8 bases match TRBD1. This CDR3 has 17 amino acids. CDR1 and CDR2 from the germline V gene are SNHLY and FYNNEI. V was pared by 2 bases and J by 7 bases, with 13 bases of the junction left unmatched. The CDR3 protein is CASSEHPGQAGRNEQFF. CDR3 coding DNA: TGTGCCAGCAGTGAACACCCGGGACAGGCGGGGAGAAATGAGCAGTTCTTC.

This clonotype was observed at least ten times. V usage is TRBV12-3 or TRBV12-4 and J usage is TRBJ2-5, with 11 bases that match TRBD1. The CDR3 is 15 amino acids. The V segment lost 5 bases and the J segment 3 bases; nucleotides outside the gene matches: 5. CDR3 bases: TGTGCCAGCAGTCGGGACAGGGGGGGGGAAGAGACCCAGTACTTC. Translated, it gives CASSRDRGGEETQYF.

The chain is built from TRBV12-3 or TRBV12-4 and TRBJ2-7; TRBD1 is a possible D gene (6 bases). The germline V and J ends were trimmed by 6 bases and 6 bases, with 9 bases remaining between them. The CDR3 is made up of 11 amino acids. CDR3 residues: CASRKTGEQYF. The DNA for the CDR3 is TGTGCCAGCAGGAAGACAGGCGAGCAGTACTTC.

The chain couples TRBV13 to TRBJ1-2; the D gene is possibly TRBD1 (5 bases). CDR1 and CDR2 (germline): PRHDT, FYEKMQ (reference sequence). CDR3 length: 14 residues. V lost 0 bases, J lost 8 bases, and 13 bases lay in between. CDR3: CASSLGRRGGGYTF. CDR3 nucleotide sequence: TGTGCCAGCAGCTTAGGCAGAAGGGGCGGGGGCTACACCTTC.

The chain uses TRBV5-1 and TRBJ2-1, with D perhaps matching TRBD2 (6 bases). The CDR3 sequence is 15 residues long. Trimming cost V 0 bases and J 5 bases, with 12 bases left between them. The germline CDR1 and CDR2 sequences are SGHRS and YFSETQ. The CDR3 loop is CASSLVADVNNEQFF. The CDR3 DNA sequence: TGCGCCAGCAGCTTGGTAGCGGATGTCAACAATGAGCAGTTCTTC.

The chain combines TRBV5-1 with TRBJ1-4; maybe TRBD1 (5 bases). Between the trimmed V and J ends, which lost 4 bases and 8 bases, there was a span of 18 bases. Germline loops: CDR1 SGHRS, CDR2 YFSETQ. The CDR3 covers 15 residues. CDR3: CASSHAGGSEEKLFF. The CDR3, as DNA: TGCGCCAGCAGCCACGCTGGGGGGAGTGAGGAAAAACTGTTTTTT.

The genes are TRBV10-3 and TRBJ1-5, with 7 nucleotides matching TRBD1. Unmatched junction bases numbered 5, after V lost 2 bases and J lost 1 base. Germline loops: CDR1 ENHRY, CDR2 SYGVKD. The CDR3 is 16 residues long. DNA for the CDR3: TGTGCCATCAGTGAGCGGGGGACAGCCAGCAATCAGCCCCAGCATTTT. Translated: CAISERGTASNQPQHF.

This chain links TRBV12-3 or TRBV12-4 with TRBJ1-1; a possible D gene is TRBD1 (5 bases). The CDR3 is made up of 12 amino acids. Deletions cut 4 bases from V and 4 bases from J, with 7 bases between. CDR3 residues: CASSWGGTEAFF. In nucleotides, the CDR3 is TGTGCCAGCAGTTGGGGGGGCACTGAAGCTTTCTTT.

The gene calls are TRBV6-1 and TRBJ2-1; TRBD1 matches 11 bases. The CDR3 loop spans 19 amino acids. Germline CDR1 reads MNHNS; CDR2 reads SASEGT. V shed 5 bases and J 4 bases; nucleotides not matched to a gene: 16. The CDR3 DNA is TGTGCCAGCAGTCCGATATCCGGGACAGGGGGTCCCTTGTACAATGAGCAGTTCTTC. Amino acids: CASSPISGTGGPLYNEQFF.

The chain has TRBV5-1 and TRBJ2-7; D perhaps matches TRBD1 (5 bases). Trimming stripped 0 bases from V and 4 bases from J, with 14 bases between. This CDR3 has 15 residues. Germline values: CDR1 SGHRS, CDR2 YFSETQ. The CDR3, as DNA: TGCGCCAGCAGCTTGGGGGGCAGGGCCTTGTACGAGCAGTACTTC. Its protein product is CASSLGGRALYEQYF.

This chain links TRBV15 with TRBJ2-1, with D unresolved. CDR1 and CDR2 (germline): LNHNV, YYDKDF (reference sequence). Trimming cost V 3 bases and J 10 bases, with 13 bases left between them. CDR3 length: 13 residues. The CDR3 nucleotides read TGTGCCACCAGCAGTGACCCCGTAGAGGAGCAGTTCTTC. Protein product: CATSSDPVEEQFF.

V and J are TRBV25-1 and TRBJ1-1, with a possible D match to TRBD1 (6 bases). Trimming removed 6 bases at V and 6 bases at J, with 26 bases between. This CDR3 spans 17 amino acids. Looked up from germline, CDR1 is MGHDK and CDR2 is SYGVNS. The CDR3 nucleotides are TGTGCCAGCAGGACGGACAGTAGAAAAAGCACTGGGGCTGAAGCTTTCTTT. Translation: CASRTDSRKSTGAEAFF.

This clonotype was recorded at least ten times. The rearrangement joins TRBV12-3 or TRBV12-4 to TRBJ2-1; 8 nucleotides align to TRBD2. This CDR3 spans 14 amino acids. After removal of 3 bases from V and 7 bases from J, the junction contained 5 bases not matched to a gene. The DNA for the CDR3 is TGTGCCAGCAGTTTCAGCGGGAGATCGAATGAGCAGTTCTTC. This gives the protein CASSFSGRSNEQFF.

This clonotype was seen only a few times. The rearrangement joins TRBV5-1 to TRBJ2-7; D possibly corresponds to TRBD2 (6 bases). The V and J ends lost 4 bases and 6 bases respectively, with 17 bases between them. The germline gives CDR1 SGHRS, CDR2 YFSETQ. This CDR3 contains 14 residues. The CDR3 DNA reads as TGCGCCAGCAGCAGTCGGGACTCGGTTGGCGAGCAGTACTTC. This codes for CASSSRDSVGEQYF.

The rearrangement joins TRBV12-3 or TRBV12-4 to TRBJ2-2; D might be TRBD1 or TRBD2, each matching 7 bases. V lost 6 bases and J lost 1, with 12 bases in between. The CDR3 runs 15 residues. This CDR3 reads CASRPGGENTGELFF. The CDR3 DNA reads as TGTGCCAGCAGACCAGGGGGGGAGAACACCGGGGAGCTGTTTTTT.

This clonotype was detected ten times or more. The CDR3 DNA is TGCAGCGTTGTTAGGGAGGAGGACTACACCTTC. It codes for CSVVREEDYTF. The V call is TRBV29-1, the J call TRBJ1-2; unclear D gene. V lost 4 bases, J lost 10 bases, and 13 bases lay in between. The CDR3 contains 11 residues. Germline V lookup: CDR1 SQVTM, CDR2 ANQGSEA.

Concerning this clonotype: Being one base from a much bigger clone, this may be a read error. The chain has TRBV20-1 and TRBJ2-1, with 12 bases fitting TRBD2. Germline assignment: CDR1 DFQATT and CDR2 SNEGSKA (reference sequence). The CDR3 covers 16 residues. The CDR3 DNA follows: TGCTGTGCTAGGTCGCTAGCGGGAGGGGTGGGAAATGAGCAGTTCTTC. This encodes CCARSLAGGVGNEQFF.

This chain uses TRBV4-1 with TRBJ2-1, with 11 bases fitting TRBD2. The CDR3 has 16 residues. V dropped 1 base and J dropped 8; count of bases not matched to a gene: 7. The germline gives CDR1 MGHRA, CDR2 YSYEKL. CDR3 sequence reads: CASSQVELAGDDEQFF. The CDR3 nucleotides are TGCGCCAGCAGCCAAGTAGAACTAGCGGGAGACGATGAGCAGTTCTTC.

The chain couples TRBV28 to TRBJ2-1; D is undetermined. The V end lost 7 bases, the J end lost 4 bases, and 14 bases lay between the germline ends. The CDR3 contains 14 residues. The germline V gene encodes CDR1 MDHEN and CDR2 SYDVKM. CDR3 nucleotides: TGTGCCAGCACCCAAATCGGACCATACAATGAGCAGTTCTTC. Translating it yields CASTQIGPYNEQFF. The full variable domain, completed using reference TRBV28 and TRBJ2-1, is DVKVTQSSRYLVKRTGEKVFLECVQDMDHENMFWYRQDPGLGLRLIYFSYDVKMKEKGDIPEGYSVSREKKERFSLILESASTNQTSMYLCASTQIGPYNEQFFGPGTRLTVL.